This passage covers 5 T cell receptor beta chains from one sample sequenced in a study of T-cell reconstitution after alpha-beta-depleted transplantation in children (dated by TCRdb to 2015 to 2016). Libraries were prepared through PCR. Sequencing was performed on an Illumina HiSeq 2500. TCR library preparation used molecular barcoding, with unique molecular identifiers applied to normalize quantification of the TCRbeta repertoire. TCRdb reran the public reads through fastp at Q25 and MiXCR, keeping productive beta chains. When rows share a CDR3 protein, they turn into one entry using the most common DNA and genes. This sample gives about 830,000 distinct CDR3 sequences in total; less than 20% of them show up just once. Under 6% of the sample is taken by the ten largest. Per the publication, the treatment or condition label means: allogeneic hematopoietic cell transplantation with graft depleted of TCRalphabeta T cells and CD19 B cells.

The specimen comprised PBMCs, mostly from graft donor cells, sampled 360 days after TCRalphabeta/CD19-depleted stem cell transplant. These receptors all stem from a male patient between 5 and 17 years old who had a stem cell transplant for acute lymphoblastic leukemia, so the T cells may come from the graft donor.

The rearrangement links TRBV27 to TRBJ1-5; no reliable D call. The germline V gene encodes CDR1 MNHEY and CDR2 SMNVEV (reference sequence). This CDR3 spans 13 amino acids. V was trimmed by 3 bases and J by 7 bases, leaving 10 bases between them. CDR3 in DNA: TGTGCCAGCAGTTTTTCCCCCACGCAGCCCCAGCATTTT. Amino acids: CASSFSPTQPQHF.

J is TRBJ2-7 and V is TRBV6-1; 7 positions match TRBD1. The CDR3 has 15 residues. Germline V gene sequence: CDR1 MNHNS, CDR2 SASEGT. Germline trimming cut 3 bases from V and 3 bases from J; bases unmatched to any gene: 8. The CDR3 sequence: CASSEGPGGIYEQYF. CDR3 in DNA: TGTGCCAGCAGTGAGGGGCCAGGGGGAATCTACGAGCAGTACTTC.

This clonotype has at least ten counts. CDR3 loop: CASSLAYRQGLEAFF. The CDR3, as DNA: TGTGCCAGCAGCTTAGCTTATCGACAGGGCCTTGAAGCTTTCTTT. The rearrangement joins TRBV11-2 to TRBJ1-1, with 7 bases fitting TRBD1. Germline assignment: CDR1 SGHAT and CDR2 FQNNGV. The CDR3 totals 15 residues. The J segment lost 7 bases and the V segment lost 1 base, leaving 9 bases of the junction unmatched.

This chain connects TRBV2 to TRBJ2-4, with D possibly matching TRBD1 (5 bases). Germline V gene sequence: CDR1 SNHLY, CDR2 FYNNEI. V lost 5 bases and J lost 0, with 14 bases in between. The length of the CDR3 is 16 residues. CDR3 sequence reads: CASSPQDILAKNIQYF. The CDR3 region has the DNA TGTGCCAGCAGTCCCCAGGACATTTTAGCCAAAAACATTCAGTACTTC.

In its sample, this clonotype was seen a few times. The V and J genes are TRBV27 and TRBJ2-7; TRBD2 aligns across 9 bases. CDR3 length: 15 amino acids. Per germline, CDR1 MNHEY and CDR2 SMNVEV (reference sequence). V lost 7 bases to trimming and J lost 4 bases; unmatched junction nucleotides: 11. Written as DNA, the CDR3 is TGTGCCAGCACATCCAGCGGGGGGTCTTTTTACGAGCAGTACTTC. As protein: CASTSSGGSFYEQYF.